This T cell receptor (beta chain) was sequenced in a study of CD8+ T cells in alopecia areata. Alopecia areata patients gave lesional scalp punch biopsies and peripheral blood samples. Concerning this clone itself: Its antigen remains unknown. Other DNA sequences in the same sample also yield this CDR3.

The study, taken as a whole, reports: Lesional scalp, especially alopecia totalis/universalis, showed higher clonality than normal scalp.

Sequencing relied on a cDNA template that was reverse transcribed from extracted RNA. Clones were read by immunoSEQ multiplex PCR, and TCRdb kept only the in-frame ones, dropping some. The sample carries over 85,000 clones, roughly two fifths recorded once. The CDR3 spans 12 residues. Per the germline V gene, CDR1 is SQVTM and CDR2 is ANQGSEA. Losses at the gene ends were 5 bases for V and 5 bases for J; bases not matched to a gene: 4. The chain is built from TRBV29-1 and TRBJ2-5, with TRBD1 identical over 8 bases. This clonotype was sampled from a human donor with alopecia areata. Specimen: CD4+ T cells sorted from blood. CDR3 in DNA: TGCAGCGTTACCACAGGGGGGGAGACCCAGTACTTC. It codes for CSVTTGGETQYF.